Here is one T cell receptor beta chain with its context. Its antigen is undetermined. The data originate from a study of T-cell reconstitution after alpha-beta-depleted transplantation in children. TCRbeta library construction was performed incorporating unique molecular identifiers. TCRdb processed the PCR reads anew with MiXCR; each CDR3 protein has one entry. This table has roughly 180,000 distinct CDR3 sequences, 11% appearing once. Study conclusions and caveats: At the one-year point after transplant, T-cell counts and TCRbeta diversity were found to come mostly from T cells that had been newly produced.

This CDR3 has 15 residues. Trimming shortened V by 6 bases and J by 2 bases, and 14 bases separated the two germline ends. The germline gives CDR1 MDHEN, CDR2 SYDVKM. The material was PBMCs, obtained before TCRalphabeta/CD19-depleted stem cell transplant. This receptor was taken from a boy between 2 and 15 years old with acute myeloid leukemia, due to receive a stem cell transplant. The chain carries TRBV28 and TRBJ1-5, with D tentatively TRBD1 (6 bases). DNA for the CDR3: TGTGCCAGCAGCCCCCCCGGGACACGCAATCAGCCCCAGCATTTT. Its translation is CASSPPGTRNQPQHF.